Presented here are 32 T cell receptor beta chains from one specimen sequenced in a study of T cells in localized non-small cell lung cancer. The table came from immunoSEQ multiplex PCR; TCRdb's copy has only in-frame clones and leaves some out. Of over 800 clones detected, about 30% appear once; the ten largest clones hold around 12%. This material consisted of lung tumor tissue, taken before any cancer treatment. The receptors were gathered from a woman aged 35 to 70 with stage I squamous cell lung carcinoma.

A few counts support this clone. V gene TRBV11-3 combines with J gene TRBJ1-4; perhaps TRBD1 as D (5 bases). V was trimmed by 5 bases and J by 7 bases, leaving 20 bases between them. CDR1 and CDR2 (germline): SGHNT, YENEEA. CDR3 size: 16 residues. CDR3 region: CASSPVETGVPEKLFF. CDR3 DNA sequence: TGTGCCAGCAGCCCAGTGGAAACAGGAGTCCCTGAAAAACTGTTTTTT.

This clone qualifies as medium-sized (0.01 to 0.1%). The chain is built from TRBV11-3 and TRBJ2-6, with TRBD2 matching 7 bases. J was trimmed by 2 bases and V by 6 bases; bases with no gene match: 7. The CDR3 extends over 16 amino acids. In germline, CDR1 is SGHNT, CDR2 YENEEA. The CDR3 here is CASRSLAGAGANVLTF. The CDR3 region has the DNA TGTGCCAGCAGATCCCTGGCGGGGGCTGGGGCCAACGTCCTGACTTTC.

This clone was detected once. The rearrangement links TRBV18 to TRBJ2-1, with TRBD2 as a possible D gene (6 bases). Germline CDR1 is KGHSH and CDR2 is LQKENI. Trimming removed 4 bases from V and 13 bases from J, with 14 bases in between. This CDR3 spans 12 amino acids. The CDR3: CASSLSGVGQFF. In nucleotides, the CDR3 is TGTGCCAGCTCACTTTCGGGGGTTGGTCAGTTCTTC.

The V and J genes are TRBV6-8 and TRBJ1-2, with D possibly being TRBD1 (5 bases). In germline, CDR1 is MNHGY, CDR2 SAAAGT. The CDR3 length is 17 residues. The V end lost 2 bases, the J end lost 4 bases, and 20 bases lay between the germline ends. The CDR3 spells CASSYRRAGNGGYGYTF. The CDR3 region has the DNA TGTGCCAGCAGTTACAGGCGGGCAGGGAACGGCGGCTATGGCTACACCTTC.

The chain employs TRBV29-1 and TRBJ2-7; 12 nucleotides agree with TRBD1. The germline gives CDR1 SQVTM, CDR2 ANQGSEA. V shed 6 bases and J 3 bases; nucleotides not matched to a gene: 6. The length of the CDR3 is 14 residues. CDR3 nucleotides: TGCAGCGTCGAGGGGGACAGGGGGCTCTACGAGCAGTACTTC. Translation: CSVEGDRGLYEQYF.

This clone was seen more than once but under ten times. The chain has TRBV14 and TRBJ1-1; 10 bases agree with TRBD1. CDR3 length: 15 amino acids. Germline V lookup: CDR1 SGHDN, CDR2 FVKESK. After removal of 5 bases from V and 6 bases from J, the junction contained 9 bases not matched to a gene. The CDR3 loop reads CASSILTGGLPEAFF. Written as DNA, the CDR3 is TGTGCCAGCAGCATATTGACAGGGGGCCTGCCTGAAGCTTTCTTT.

This clone showed up just a few times. The chain employs TRBV25-1 and TRBJ1-4, with TRBD1 matching over 10 bases. After removal of 6 bases from V and 8 bases from J, the junction contained 6 bases not matched to a gene. CDR3 length: 14 residues. Germline V lookup: CDR1 MGHDK, CDR2 SYGVNS. The DNA for the CDR3 is TGTGCCAGCAGGCGCGGGACAGGGGAAGAAAAACTGTTTTTT. This translates into CASRRGTGEEKLFF.

The rearrangement joins TRBV30 to TRBJ1-2, with D possibly TRBD1 on 6 matching bases. The CDR3 runs 17 residues. Trimming removed 0 bases at V and 4 bases at J, with 21 bases between. Germline-derived CDR1 and CDR2 are GTSNPN and SVGIG (reference sequence). The CDR3 nucleotides are TGTGCCTGGAGTGTACCCGTAGGAGGGGGGGTTTCCTATGGCTACACCTTC. Translating gives CAWSVPVGGGVSYGYTF.

The chain employs TRBV30 and TRBJ1-2, with D possibly being TRBD1 (5 bases). Germline V lookup: CDR1 GTSNPN, CDR2 SVGIG (reference sequence). The CDR3 has 13 residues. Trimming cost V 2 bases and J 5 bases, with 12 bases left between them. The CDR3 is CAWSRRGSYGYTF. As DNA, the CDR3 is TGTGCCTGGAGTCGGAGGGGCAGTTATGGCTACACCTTC.

This chain uses TRBV19 with TRBJ1-5, with D unclear. Trimming left V 3 bases short and J 5 bases short, with 14 bases between. CDR1 is LNHDA and CDR2 is SQIVND in the germline V gene (reference sequence). This CDR3 has 15 amino acids. The CDR3 DNA follows: TGTGCCAGTAGTATCGCCTTCGCCCCGTATCAGCCCCAGCATTTT. Amino acids: CASSIAFAPYQPQHF.

This clone came up a few times. The V call is TRBV6-8, the J call TRBJ2-2; D is undetermined. CDR1 is MNHGY, CDR2 SAAAGT, per germline. The CDR3 runs 13 residues. V dropped 5 bases and J dropped 6 bases, with 10 bases sitting between them. The CDR3 is CASSESRSGELFF. Written as DNA, the CDR3 is TGTGCCAGCAGTGAGTCCCGGTCCGGGGAGCTGTTTTTT.

As DNA, the CDR3 is TGCAGCGTTGAAGGGGGAGCGGGCTTCCAAGAGACCCAGTACTTC. Translation: CSVEGGAGFQETQYF. The chain combines TRBV29-1 with TRBJ2-5; perhaps TRBD2 as D (6 bases). Germline V lookup: CDR1 SQVTM, CDR2 ANQGSEA. The CDR3 has 15 residues. Deletions cut 1 base from V and 1 base from J, with 13 bases between.

This clone was counted a few times. V usage is TRBV9 and J usage is TRBJ2-2; a weak D match, TRBD1 (6 bases). The CDR3 sequence is 16 residues long. From germline, CDR1 is SGDLS and CDR2 YYNGEE. V lost 3 bases and J lost 2, with 14 bases in between. CDR3 sequence reads: CASSDRTESNTGELFF. The CDR3 nucleotides are TGTGCCAGCAGCGACCGGACAGAGAGTAACACCGGGGAGCTGTTTTTT.

Notes on this clone: A junction end diverges from the germline sequence, so it may reflect a read error. The chain uses TRBV11-3 and TRBJ2-1; 14 bases are a match to TRBD2. Germline CDR1 reads SGHNT; CDR2 reads YENEEA. This CDR3 is built from 14 residues. This CDR3 is CVSSFGTSGGQQFF. In DNA form, the CDR3 reads TGTGTCAGCAGCTTCGGGACTAGCGGGGGACAGCAGTTCTTC. Filled out from reference TRBV11-3 and TRBJ2-1, the complete variable domain reads EAGVVQSPRYKIIEKKQPVAFWCNPISGHNTLYWYLQNLGQGPELLIRYENEEAVDDSQLPKDRFSAERLKGVDSTLKIQPAELGDSAVYLCVSSFGTSGGQQFFGPGTRLTVL.

This clone was picked up a small number of times. This chain connects TRBV6-8 to TRBJ1-5; TRBD1 is a possible D gene (5 bases). The CDR3 spans 13 residues. Germline CDR1 MNHGY, CDR2 SAAAGT. Trimming shortened V by 9 bases and J by 0 bases, and 9 bases separated the two germline ends. The CDR3 region has the DNA TGTGCCAGTCAGGGTTATAGCAATCAGCCCCAGCATTTT. Its translation is CASQGYSNQPQHF.

This clone counts as large (0.1 to 1%). V usage is TRBV1 and J usage is TRBJ1-5; the tabulated D call, TRBD1, remains unverified against the DNA. TRBV1 is reported as a pseudogene. CDR3 size: 18 residues. The CDR3 region has the DNA TGCACCAGCAGTACTACCCGAGATCAGGGAACCGGCAATCAGCCCCAGCATTTT. It is translated as CTSSTTRDQGTGNQPQHF.

The rearrangement joins TRBV25-1 to TRBJ2-3, with D tentatively TRBD2 (5 bases). The CDR3 sequence is 14 residues long. The V gene lost 4 bases and the J gene lost 2 bases, with 10 bases spanning the gap. Germline lookup yields CDR1 MGHDK and CDR2 SYGVNS. The CDR3 spells CASSGLASTDTQYF. CDR3 in DNA: TGTGCCAGCAGTGGGTTAGCGTCCACAGATACGCAGTATTTT.

A remark on this clone: The germline gene is not matched at one end of the junction; a read error may be the cause. The V and J genes are TRBV18 and TRBJ1-2; maybe TRBD1 (5 bases). Germline lookup yields CDR1 KGHSH and CDR2 LQKENI. The length of the CDR3 is 17 residues. The CDR3 region is CASSPPVNAGQVYGYTF. In DNA form, the CDR3 reads TGTGCCAGCTCACCACCGGTTAACGCAGGACAAGTCTATGGYTACACCTTC.

In its sample, this clone was seen a few times. The V and J genes are TRBV6-8 and TRBJ1-6; tentatively, D is TRBD1 (5 bases). V gave up 5 bases and J gave up 9 bases, with 20 bases separating them. Germline V gene data show CDR1 as MNHGY and CDR2 as SAAAGT. The CDR3 consists of 16 residues. CDR3: CASSERVRDAGSPLHF. CDR3 sequence (DNA): TGTGCCAGCAGTGAGCGAGTAAGGGACGCGGGTTCACCCCTCCACTTT.

In its sample, this clone was seen a few times. J is TRBJ1-1 and V is TRBV6-8; 8 bases are shared with TRBD1. This CDR3 is built from 12 residues. Germline V lookup: CDR1 MNHGY, CDR2 SAAAGT. The junction had 1 base not matched to a gene; V was cut back by 2 bases and J by 8 bases. CDR3 amino acids: CASSYAGGEAFF. The CDR3 region has the DNA TGTGCCAGCAGTTACGCAGGGGGCGAAGCTTTCTTT.

This clone has a handful of counts. The chain has TRBV7-5 and TRBJ2-1; the table's D gene call, TRBD2, was not cross checked with the DNA. TRBV7-5 is assigned pseudogene status. The CDR3 consists of 15 residues. The CDR3 loop is CASSWGPGGYNEQFF. DNA of the CDR3: TGTGCCAGCAGCTGGGGTCCCGGAGGATACAATGAGCAGTTCTTC.

The V call is TRBV11-3, the J call TRBJ2-1, with D unresolved. Trimming left V 5 bases short and J 4 bases short, with 12 bases between. There are 14 residues in the CDR3. Germline V gene lookup returns CDR1 SGHNT and CDR2 YENEEA. The CDR3 loop reads CASSLRDSYNEQFF. The DNA of the CDR3 is TGTGCCAGCAGCCTACGAGACTCTTACAATGAGCAGTTCTTC.

This clone is large. This chain connects TRBV30 to TRBJ1-6; D unresolved. CDR1 is GTSNPN, CDR2 SVGIG, per germline (reference sequence). This CDR3 region has 14 residues. Trimming pared 3 bases from V and 5 bases from J, leaving 11 bases between. The CDR3 sequence is CAWRGRGNNSPLHF. The CDR3 DNA reads TGTGCCTGGAGGGGTAGAGGCAATAATTCACCCCTCCACTTT. Full variable domain (rest looked up from reference TRBV30 and TRBJ1-6): SQTIHQWPATLVQPVGSPLSLECTVEGTSNPNLYWYRQAAGRGLQLLFYSVGIGQISSEVPQNLSASRPQDRQFILSSKKLLLSDSGFYLCAWRGRGNNSPLHFGNGTRLTVT.

There are a few counts of this clone. The V gene is TRBV19, the J gene TRBJ1-5, with 7 positions matching TRBD1. J lost 2 bases, V lost 2 bases, and 15 bases had no gene match. The V gene's germline CDR1 is LNHDA and CDR2 SQIVND (reference sequence). CDR3 length: 19 amino acids. CDR3 bases: TGTGCCAGTAGTATACCTGGACAGGTAACAGGTCCGCGCAATCAGCCCCAGCATTTT. This encodes CASSIPGQVTGPRNQPQHF.

The gene calls are TRBV19 and TRBJ1-4; D is ambiguous. CDR3 length: 12 residues. Trimming took 5 bases from V and 8 from J, leaving 9 bases between them. The germline gives CDR1 LNHDA, CDR2 SQIVND (reference sequence). The CDR3 is CASSASGEKLFF. The CDR3 DNA sequence: TGTGCCAGTAGTGCCAGCGGCGAAAAACTGTTTTTT.

This chain links TRBV15 with TRBJ1-6; no reliable D call. V was trimmed by 1 base and J by 12 bases, leaving 13 bases between them. This CDR3 spans 14 amino acids. The germline gives CDR1 LNHNV, CDR2 YYDKDF (reference sequence). The CDR3 protein is CATSRVGSSRPLHF. The CDR3 DNA is TGTGCCACCAGCAGAGTCGGCAGTTCCCGACCCCTCCACTTT. The full variable domain, completed using reference TRBV15 and TRBJ1-6, is DAMVIQNPRYQVTQFGKPVTLSCSQTLNHNVMYWYQQKSSQAPKLLFHYYDKDFNNEADTPDNFQSRRPNTSFCFLDIRSPGLGDTAMYLCATSRVGSSRPLHFGNGTRLTVT.

By frequency in the sample, this clone is large. The rearrangement links TRBV11-3 to TRBJ1-2; D is ambiguous. V was cut by 4 bases and J by 6 bases, with 21 bases left in between. Germline V gene lookup returns CDR1 SGHNT and CDR2 YENEEA. The CDR3 consists of 16 residues. DNA for the CDR3: TGTGCCAGCAGCTCGTCTGGACCGGGCTTGGCGAATGGCTACACCTTC. This sequence encodes CASSSSGPGLANGYTF.

The chain joins TRBV5-1 to TRBJ2-7; D might be TRBD2 (6 bases). V lost 4 bases and J lost 7, with 18 bases in between. The CDR3 consists of 14 residues. The germline CDR1 and CDR2 sequences are SGHRS and YFSETQ. The CDR3 DNA reads as TGCGCCAGCAGCCTCCGGGACCCGGGGAGGGAGCAGTACTTC. It encodes CASSLRDPGREQYF.

This clone is termed medium-sized (0.01 to 0.1%). Other DNA sequences of this sample code for an identical CDR3. The V gene is TRBV6-8, the J gene TRBJ1-3; D is uncertain. The CDR3 runs to 13 residues. Trimming removed 7 bases from V and 3 bases from J, with 10 bases in between. Germline lookup yields CDR1 MNHGY and CDR2 SAAAGT. The CDR3 DNA reads TGTGCCAGCATTAGCCTAGTTGGAAACACCATATATTTT. It yields the protein CASISLVGNTIYF.

This chain connects TRBV30 to TRBJ1-2; D unresolved. There are 12 residues in the CDR3. Germline loops: CDR1 GTSNPN, CDR2 SVGIG (reference sequence). Trimming left V 5 bases short and J 0 bases short, with 7 bases between. The CDR3 spells CAWGSSNYGYTF. The CDR3 nucleotides are TGTGCCTGGGGCTCCTCTAACTATGGCTACACCTTC.

The chain employs TRBV29-1 and TRBJ1-6; 8 bases map to TRBD1. The CDR3 consists of 13 residues. Germline-derived CDR1 and CDR2 are SQVTM and ANQGSEA. The trim removed 7 bases at V and 8 bases at J, leaving 7 bases unmatched. The CDR3 is CSAKTGVDSPLHF. CDR3 DNA: TGCAGCGCCAAGACAGGGGTGGATTCACCCCTCCACTTT.

This clone is medium-sized (0.01 to 0.1%) by share. This chain joins TRBV11-3 and TRBJ1-5, with D tentatively TRBD1 (5 bases). The ends were cut back, 5 bases at V and 1 base at J, with 9 bases in the middle. CDR3 length: 14 amino acids. Looked up from germline, CDR1 is SGHNT and CDR2 is YENEEA. CDR3 sequence: CASSRGHSNQPQHF. The CDR3, as DNA: TGTGCCAGCAGCCGAGGACACAGCAATCAGCCCCAGCATTTT.